The source of this T cell receptor (beta chain) is a study of blood T cell repertoires in COVID-19 (dated by TCRdb to the early 2020s). Notes on the research overall: Collaborator samples came from the United States, Italy and Spain and covered acute and convalescent phases of COVID-19. Subjects who had been exposed to COVID-19, were actively infected with it, or had recovered from it provided the deeply sampled blood TCRbeta repertoires that made up the dataset. Sample metadata almost always included a de-identified subject ID, COVID-19 status, age in years and sex. The repertoires were released in a freely available public database intended as a resource for research on the immune response to SARS-CoV-2. The prospective study material was composed of cDNA or gDNA derived from T cells, B-cell-depleted T cells, or PBMCs. Where available, HLA class I and class II types were taken from metadata supplied by the sample provider and were not determined by assay-based typing. The samples were drawn from two sources: the first 160 participants of the ongoing ImmuneRACE study, and fewer than 1,500 subjects contributed by 6 global collaborators.

The immunoSEQ Assay, a bias-controlled multiplex PCR, was used to amplify TCRbeta CDR3 regions from genomic DNA. The authors' pipeline ran thus. Within the assay, amplification of reference gene primers was used to estimate how many nucleated cells each sample contained. To quantify the absolute abundance of each unique TCRbeta CDR3 rearrangement, sequence reads were collapsed and filtered. For each sample, productive Simpson clonality was calculated as the square root of Simpson's diversity index across productive rearrangements. TCRdb took over this immuneACCESS table, retaining in-frame rearrangements with V and J assigned. Such tables are incomplete; in checked studies, under half of the missing clones stem from an unresolved V gene, and the remainder is unexplained. That table is the source of V, J and clone size, and D and trimming were worked out from the DNA. The sample includes about 110,000 clones, with around 64% observed a single time. Together, the top ten hold about 1.8% of the sample.

Relative to its sample, this clone is medium-sized (0.01 to 0.1%). The antigen it recognizes is unknown. It has no much larger one-base neighbor in the sample; base qualities were not kept. Broader findings and caveats from the paper: The quantity of clinical and demographic metadata differed by source and by participant and was supplied without curation.

Each collaborating institution followed its own protocols to collect whole blood in K2EDTA tubes. For TCRbeta analysis, collaborator samples were shipped as frozen whole blood, as isolated PBMCs, or as DNA extracted from either sample type. Taken from the germline V gene (reference sequence), the CDR1 and CDR2 loops are SGHNT and YYREEE. At the junction V is shortened by 4 bases and J by 3 bases; bases outside the gene matches: 9. The CDR3 numbers 17 residues from cysteine through phenylalanine. The sequence is cut down to CDR3 DNA, 51 bases in frame from base 1. The TCR was taken from a woman between 35 and 50 years old with acute or convalescent COVID-19. The chain was built from TRBV5-4 and TRBJ2-7; 14 bases in between match TRBD2. The sequenced sample consisted of peripheral blood. CDR3 loop: CASSTGLAGVGGYEQYF. The DNA reads as follows: TGTGCCAGCAGCACGGGACTAGCGGGGGTCGGTGGCTACGAGCAGTACTTC. Joined to the reference TRBV5-4 and TRBJ2-7 proteins, this CDR3 gives the full variable domain: ETGVTQSPTHLIKTRGQQVTLRCSSQSGHNTVSWYQQALGQGPQFIFQYYREEENGRGNFPPRFSGLQFPNYSSELNVNALELDDSALYLCASSTGLAGVGGYEQYFGPGTRLTVT.